The present T cell receptor beta chain was sequenced within a study of blood T cell repertoires in COVID-19. Original handling: The authors estimated nucleated cell counts from reference gene primer amplification. The method was immunoSEQ multiplex PCR; TCRdb's version includes in-frame clones alone and lacks a portion of them. Clone size and the V and J calls come from that table; the DNA yielded D and trimming. The sample has hundreds of thousands of clones; approximately 90% are singletons. J was trimmed by 6 bases and V by 5 bases; bases with no gene match: 2. This CDR3 comprises 13 residues. The V gene's germline CDR1 is SGHTA and CDR2 FQGNSA.

The TCR was taken from a woman between 50 and 59 years old who had recovered from COVID-19. The chain uses TRBV7-2 and TRBJ2-3, with TRBD2 matching over 10 bases. The sequenced sample consisted of PBMCs or T cells enriched from blood (not recorded which). CDR3 DNA sequence: TGTGCCAGCAGCCGGACTAGCGGTGATACGCAGTATTTT. Translation gives CASSRTSGDTQYF.